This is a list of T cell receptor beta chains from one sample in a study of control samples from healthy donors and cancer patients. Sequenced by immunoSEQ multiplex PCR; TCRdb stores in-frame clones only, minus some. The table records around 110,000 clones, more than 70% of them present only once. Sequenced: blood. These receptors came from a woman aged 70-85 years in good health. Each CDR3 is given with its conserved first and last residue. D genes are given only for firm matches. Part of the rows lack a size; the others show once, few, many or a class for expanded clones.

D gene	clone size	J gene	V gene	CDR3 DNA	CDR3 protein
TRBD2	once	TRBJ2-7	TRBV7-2	TGTGCCAGCAGCTTAACGACTAGCGGGGAGCTCCTACGAGAGCAGTACTTC	CASSLTTSGELLREQYF
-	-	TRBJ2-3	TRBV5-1	TGCGCCAGCAGCCGAGGTGTGGAGGGGACAGATACGCAGTATTTT	CASSRGVEGTDTQYF
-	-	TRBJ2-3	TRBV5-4	TGTGCCAGCAGCTTGGCGGGTACAGATACGCAGTATTTT	CASSLAGTDTQYF
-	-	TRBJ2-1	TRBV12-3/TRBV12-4	TGTGCCACAAGGGTGGGGGGCTACAATGAGCAGTTCTTC	CATRVGGYNEQFF
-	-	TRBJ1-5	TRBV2	TGTGCCAGCACGGTGGATTCCGGGCGCAATCAGCCCCAGCATTTT	CASTVDSGRNQPQHF
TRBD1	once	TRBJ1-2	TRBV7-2	TGTGCCAGCAGCTTAGTAGGACAGGTTAACTATGGCTACACCTTC	CASSLVGQVNYGYTF
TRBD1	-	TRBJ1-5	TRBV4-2	TGTGCCAGCAGCCAATACGGGACAGGGAAAGCTCCGGGTCAGCCCCAGCATTTT	CASSQYGTGKAPGQPQHF
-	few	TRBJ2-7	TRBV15	TGTGCCACCAGCAGAGATCAGACCCCCTCGGAGCAGTACTTC	CATSRDQTPSEQYF
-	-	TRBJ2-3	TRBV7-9	TGTGCCAGCAGCTTGGGGACCAGCGCAGATACGCAGTATTTT	CASSLGTSADTQYF
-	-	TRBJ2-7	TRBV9	TGTGCCAGCGGCCGGGACGGGTATGAGCAGTACTTC	CASGRDGYEQYF
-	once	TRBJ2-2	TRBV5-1	TGCGCCAGCAGCTTGGTCCTCCCCGCAGGGGGGGAGCTGTTTTTT	CASSLVLPAGGELFF
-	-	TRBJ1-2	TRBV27	TGTGCCAGCAGTTCCGGACAAGGGGGTTGGTATGGCTACACCTTC	CASSSGQGGWYGYTF
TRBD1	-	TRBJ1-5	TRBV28	TGTGCCAGCAGTACCATGGGACAGGTTGTAGGGCAGCCCCAGCATTTT	CASSTMGQVVGQPQHF
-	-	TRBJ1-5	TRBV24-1	TGTGCCACCAGTGATCACAGGGAAGGAAGCAATCAGCCCCAGCATTTT	CATSDHREGSNQPQHF
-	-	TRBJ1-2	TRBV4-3	TGCGCCAGCAGCCCCTCACCGGGGGAAGTCCTCAACGGCTACACCTTC	CASSPSPGEVLNGYTF
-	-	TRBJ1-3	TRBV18	TGTGCCAGCTCACCACTCCAGAGTTTTTCTGGAAACACCATATATTTT	CASSPLQSFSGNTIYF
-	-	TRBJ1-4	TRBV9	TGTGCCAGCAGCGTATCACATGTCGGGACGGGAGAAAAACTGTTTTTT	CASSVSHVGTGEKLFF
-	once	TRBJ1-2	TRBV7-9	TGTGCCAGCAGCCTGACAGTAAACTATGGCTACACCTTC	CASSLTVNYGYTF
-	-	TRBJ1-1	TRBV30	TGTGCCTGGAGTAAAAAGGTCAGGGCTGAAGCTTTCTTT	CAWSKKVRAEAFF
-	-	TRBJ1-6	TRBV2	TGTGCCAGCCAGGCAGGTTCACCCCTCCACTTT	CASQAGSPLHF
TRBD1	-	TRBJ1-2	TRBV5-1	TGCGCCAGCAGCTTGGAGGCAGGGGGCGCAGAAGGCTACACCTTC	CASSLEAGGAEGYTF
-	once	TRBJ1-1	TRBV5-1	TGCGCCAGCAGCTTGGGGGGAGCAGGGAACACTGAAGCTTTCTTT	CASSLGGAGNTEAFF
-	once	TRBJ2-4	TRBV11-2	TGTGCCAGCAGCTTATATGTTCGGCTAGAGGCCAAAAACATTCAGTACTTC	CASSLYVRLEAKNIQYF
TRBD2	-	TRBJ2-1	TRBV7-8	TGTGCCAGCAGCCCGAGTTGGTCTAGCGGGGCGAATGAGCAGTTCTTC	CASSPSWSSGANEQFF
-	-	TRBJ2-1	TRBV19	TGTGCCAGTAGTATTGGTGTTAGTCTCAATGAGCAGTTCTTC	CASSIGVSLNEQFF
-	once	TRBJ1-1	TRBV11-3	TGTGCCAGCAGCTTAGGGGGGGACACTGAAGCTTTCTTT	CASSLGGDTEAFF
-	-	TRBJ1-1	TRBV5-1	TGCGCCAGCAGAGGGTACGAACTGAACACTGAAGCTTTCTTT	CASRGYELNTEAFF
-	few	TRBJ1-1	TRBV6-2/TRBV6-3	TGTGCCAGCAGTTACCGGTGGGGCTCTTTATCGGCTGACACTGAAGCTTTCTTT	CASSYRWGSLSADTEAFF
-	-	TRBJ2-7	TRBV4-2	TGTGCCAGCAGCCAGTCCCGGTACGAGCAGTACTTC	CASSQSRYEQYF
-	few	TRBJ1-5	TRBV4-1	TGCGCCAGCAGCCCTCTAGCCCAGGTGAATCAGCCCCAGCATTTT	CASSPLAQVNQPQHF
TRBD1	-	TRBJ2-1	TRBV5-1	TGCGCCAGCAGCGGAGACAGGGGACAGGAGGGTGAGCAGTTCTTC	CASSGDRGQEGEQFF
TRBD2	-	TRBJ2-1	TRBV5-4	TGTGCCAGCAGCTTGGTTTCTAGCGGGGGTGAGAGCTCCTACAATGAGCAGTTCTTC	CASSLVSSGGESSYNEQFF
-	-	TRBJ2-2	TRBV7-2	TGTGCCAGCAGCTTAAGGGTAGCGAACACCGGGGAGCTGTTTTTT	CASSLRVANTGELFF
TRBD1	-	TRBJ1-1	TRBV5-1	TGCGCCAGCAGCCCTCAACAGGGGGGTGGCACTGAAGCTTTCTTT	CASSPQQGGGTEAFF
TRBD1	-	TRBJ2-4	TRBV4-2	TGTGCCAGCAGCCGAGGGCCCCAGGGGGCGGAAAACATTCAGTACTTC	CASSRGPQGAENIQYF
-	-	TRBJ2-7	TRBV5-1	TGCGCCAGCAGCTTGGGACAGGCGTTCTACGAGCAGTACTTC	CASSLGQAFYEQYF
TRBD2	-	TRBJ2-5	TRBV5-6	TGTGCCAGCAGCCGGGAGAGGGCGGGGGTAGAGACCCAGTACTTC	CASSRERAGVETQYF
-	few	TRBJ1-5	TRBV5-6	TGTGCCAGCAGCTTGGGGGAAACCCCTGCTCAGCCCCAGCATTTT	CASSLGETPAQPQHF
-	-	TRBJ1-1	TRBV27	TGTGCCAGCAGTCGCAGGGACGTTGGTGAAGCTTTCTTT	CASSRRDVGEAFF
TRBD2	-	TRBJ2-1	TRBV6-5	TGTGCCAGCAGGAAGACCATGGCGGGGGGGCCGGCTCCGTTCTTC	CASRKTMAGGPAPFF
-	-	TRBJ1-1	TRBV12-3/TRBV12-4	TGTGCCAGCAGTATCTTGGGCGGCACTGAAGCTTTCTTT	CASSILGGTEAFF
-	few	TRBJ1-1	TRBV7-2	TGTGCCAGCAGCTTTACGGGCACTGAAGCTTTCTTT	CASSFTGTEAFF
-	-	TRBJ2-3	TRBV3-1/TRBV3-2	TGTGCCAGCAGCCAAGCATTAAGCACAGATACGCAGTATTTT	CASSQALSTDTQYF
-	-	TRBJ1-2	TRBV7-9	TGTGCCAGCAGCCTTACCCCATTTAGCGGCTACACCTTC	CASSLTPFSGYTF
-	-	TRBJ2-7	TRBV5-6	TGTGCCAGCAGCTTCCTCCAGGGGAGTGGCATTGCCGGGGGTGAGCAGTACTTC	CASSFLQGSGIAGGEQYF
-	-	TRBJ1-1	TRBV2	TGTGCCAGCAGTGTGGAGAACACTGAAGCTTTCTTT	CASSVENTEAFF
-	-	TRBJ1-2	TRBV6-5	TGTGCCAGCAGTTACCGACATGAGTGGGGCTACACCTTC	CASSYRHEWGYTF
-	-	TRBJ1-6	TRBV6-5	TGTGCCAGCAGGCAGGGTAACGATTCACCCCTCCACTTT	CASRQGNDSPLHF
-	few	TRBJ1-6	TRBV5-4	TGTGCCAGCAGCTTGGTGTCTGAAAATTCACCCCTCCACTTT	CASSLVSENSPLHF
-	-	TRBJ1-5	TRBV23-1	TGCGCCAGCAGTCAATGGCGGCGGGGGTTATGGCCCCAGCATTTT	CASSQWRRGLWPQHF
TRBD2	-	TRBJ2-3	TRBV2	TGTGCCAGCAGTGGGATAGCGGGACGCACAGATACGCAGTATTTT	CASSGIAGRTDTQYF
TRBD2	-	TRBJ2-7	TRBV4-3	TGCGCCAGCAGCCCACGGGCGGGGACTAGGGAGGAGCAGTACTTC	CASSPRAGTREEQYF
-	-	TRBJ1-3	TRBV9	TGTGCCAGCAGCGTAGCTTTGGGCTCTGGAAACACCATATATTTT	CASSVALGSGNTIYF
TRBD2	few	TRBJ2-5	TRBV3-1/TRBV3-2	TGTGCCAGCAGCCAGGGGACTAGCGGGGGGGGTCAAGAGACCCAGTACTTC	CASSQGTSGGGQETQYF
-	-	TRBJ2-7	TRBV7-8	TGTGCCAGCAGCTTACGCCCGACGGGAGCTTCCGGCTACGAGCAGTACTTC	CASSLRPTGASGYEQYF
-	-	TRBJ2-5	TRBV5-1	TGCGCCAGCACCTTAGGGGTGCCCGGGGAGACCCAGTACTTC	CASTLGVPGETQYF